The entry below describes one T cell receptor (beta chain). Generated by immunoSEQ multiplex PCR, the TCRdb table keeps only in-frame clones and is missing some. The sample lists 79,000 or so clones; about 90% were seen once. The junction had 5 bases not matched to a gene; V was cut back by 8 bases and J by 1 base. CDR3 size: 14 residues. Germline CDR1 and CDR2: ENHRY and SYGVKD. This sample stems from a study of technical replicates of blood from a handful of donors. The chain combines TRBV10-3 with TRBJ2-5; 9 positions match TRBD1. Sequences were obtained from T cells isolated from PBMCs. This clonotype was obtained from a human donor in good health. CDR3 amino acids: CAIGTGRFQETQYF. CDR3 nucleotides: TGTGCCATCGGGACAGGGCGATTCCAAGAGACCCAGTACTTC.